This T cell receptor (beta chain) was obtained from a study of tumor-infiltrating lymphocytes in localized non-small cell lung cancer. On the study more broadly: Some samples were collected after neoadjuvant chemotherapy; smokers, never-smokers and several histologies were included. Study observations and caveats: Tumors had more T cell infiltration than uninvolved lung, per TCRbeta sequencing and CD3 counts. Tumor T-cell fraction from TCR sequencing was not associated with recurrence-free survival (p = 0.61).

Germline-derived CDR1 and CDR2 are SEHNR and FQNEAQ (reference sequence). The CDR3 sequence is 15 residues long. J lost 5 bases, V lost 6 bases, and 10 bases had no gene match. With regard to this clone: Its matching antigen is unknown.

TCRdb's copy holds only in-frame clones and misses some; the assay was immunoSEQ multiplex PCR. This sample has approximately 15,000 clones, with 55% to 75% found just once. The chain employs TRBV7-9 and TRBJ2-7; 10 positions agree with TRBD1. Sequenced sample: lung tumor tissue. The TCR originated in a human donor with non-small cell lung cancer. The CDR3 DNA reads TGTGCCAGCAGAGCTGGACAGGGGGGTACCCACGAGCAGTACTTC. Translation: CASRAGQGGTHEQYF. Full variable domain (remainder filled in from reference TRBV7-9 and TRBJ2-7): DTGVSQNPRHKITKRGQNVTFRCDPISEHNRLYWYRQTLGQGPEFLTYFQNEAQLEKSRLLSDRFSAERPKGSFSTLEIQRTEQGDSAMYLCASRAGQGGTHEQYFGPGTRLTVT.